The source of this T cell receptor (beta chain) is a study of blood T cell repertoires in COVID-19. For the study at large: Acute-phase and convalescent COVID-19 samples originated in the United States, Italy and Spain.

V dropped 3 bases and J dropped 9 bases, with 10 bases sitting between them. This CDR3 contains 12 residues. Germline CDR1 reads SGDLS; CDR2 reads YYNGEE. One Seattle source followed patients from active infection through their disease course. This clone was detected a few times. In the original workflow: How many nucleated cells were present was estimated from reference gene primer amplification. Some clones are missing from TCRdb's copy, which holds only in-frame ones; the method was immunoSEQ multiplex PCR. V and J calls and clone size are as listed in that table; D and trimming were resolved from the DNA. The sample records about 270,000 clones, 75% to 95% being singletons.

The chain uses TRBV9 and TRBJ2-1; D perhaps matches TRBD1 (5 bases). This clonotype was obtained from a person aged 18-29 years with COVID-19, enrolled during active disease. Sequencing used peripheral blood. The CDR3 is CASSGLRGEQFF. The CDR3 nucleotides read TGTGCCAGCAGCGGGTTAAGGGGTGAGCAGTTCTTC.